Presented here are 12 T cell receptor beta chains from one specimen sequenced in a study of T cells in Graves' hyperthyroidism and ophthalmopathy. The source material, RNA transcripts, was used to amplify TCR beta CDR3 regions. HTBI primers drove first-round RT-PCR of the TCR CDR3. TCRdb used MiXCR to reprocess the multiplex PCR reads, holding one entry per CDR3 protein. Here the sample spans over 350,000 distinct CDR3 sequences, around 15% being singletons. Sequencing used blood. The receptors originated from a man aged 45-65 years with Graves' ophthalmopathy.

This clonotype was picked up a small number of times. Written as DNA, the CDR3 is TGTGCCAGTAGTACTGGGACAGTTAAGGTAGCAGCGGCTCGGTGGACTGAAGCTTTCTTT. Amino acids: CASSTGTVKVAAARWTEAFF. The rearrangement links TRBV19 to TRBJ1-1, with 7 nucleotides matching TRBD1. Looked up from germline, CDR1 is LNHDA and CDR2 is SQIVND (reference sequence). CDR3 size: 20 residues. The V segment lost 4 bases and the J segment 5 bases; nucleotides outside the gene matches: 25.

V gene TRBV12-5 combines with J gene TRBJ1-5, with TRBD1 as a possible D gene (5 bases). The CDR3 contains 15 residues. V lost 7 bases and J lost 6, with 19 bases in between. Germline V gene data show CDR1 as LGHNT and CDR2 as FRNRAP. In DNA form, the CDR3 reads TGTGCTAGTGTTATTTCCGGGGGGTTAAGTCAGCCCCAGCATTTT. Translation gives CASVISGGLSQPQHF.

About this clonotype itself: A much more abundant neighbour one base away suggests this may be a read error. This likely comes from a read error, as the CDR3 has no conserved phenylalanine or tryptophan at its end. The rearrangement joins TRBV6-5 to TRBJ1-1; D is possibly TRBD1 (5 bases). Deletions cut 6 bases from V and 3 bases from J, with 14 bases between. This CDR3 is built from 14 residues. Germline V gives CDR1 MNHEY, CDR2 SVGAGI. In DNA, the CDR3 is TGTGCCAGCAGACTCGGGGGATTTGACACTGAAGCTTTCCTT. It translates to CASRLGGFDTEAFL.

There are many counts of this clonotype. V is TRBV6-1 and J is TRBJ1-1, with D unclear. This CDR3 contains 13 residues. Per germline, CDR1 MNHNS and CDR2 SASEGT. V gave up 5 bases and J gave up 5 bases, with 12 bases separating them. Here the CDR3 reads CASSSGLGTEAFF. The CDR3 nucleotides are TGTGCCAGCAGTTCGGGGTTGGGAACTGAAGCTTTCTTT.

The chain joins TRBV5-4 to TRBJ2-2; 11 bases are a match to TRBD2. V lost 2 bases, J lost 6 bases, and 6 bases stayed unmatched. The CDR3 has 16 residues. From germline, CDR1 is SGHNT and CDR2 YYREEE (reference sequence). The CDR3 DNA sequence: TGTGCCAGCAGCTTTTCACTAGCGGGAGTCGCCGGGGAGCTGTTTTTT. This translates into CASSFSLAGVAGELFF.

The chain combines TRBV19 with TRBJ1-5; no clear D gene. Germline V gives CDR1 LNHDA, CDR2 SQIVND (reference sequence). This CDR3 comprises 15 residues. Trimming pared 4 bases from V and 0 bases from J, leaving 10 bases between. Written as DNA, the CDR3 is TGTGCCAGTAGTACCATCGGGATTAGCAATCAGCCCCAGCATTTT. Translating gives CASSTIGISNQPQHF. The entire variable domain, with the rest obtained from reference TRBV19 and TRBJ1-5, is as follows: DGGITQSPKYLFRKEGQNVTLSCEQNLNHDAMYWYRQDPGQGLRLIYYSQIVNDFQKGDIAEGYSVSREKKESFPLTVTSAQKNPTAFYLCASSTIGISNQPQHFGDGTRLSIL.

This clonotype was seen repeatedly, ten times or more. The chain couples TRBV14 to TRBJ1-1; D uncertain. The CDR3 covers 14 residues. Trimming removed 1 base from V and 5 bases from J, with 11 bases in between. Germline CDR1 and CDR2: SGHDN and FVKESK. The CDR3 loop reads CASSQVRQRTEAFF. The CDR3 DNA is TGTGCCAGCAGCCAAGTACGGCAGAGAACTGAAGCTTTCTTT. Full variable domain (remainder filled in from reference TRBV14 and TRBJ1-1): EAGVTQFPSHSVIEKGQTVTLRCDPISGHDNLYWYRRVMGKEIKFLLHFVKESKQDESGMPNNRFLAERTGGTYSTLKVQPAELEDSGVYFCASSQVRQRTEAFFGQGTRLTVV.

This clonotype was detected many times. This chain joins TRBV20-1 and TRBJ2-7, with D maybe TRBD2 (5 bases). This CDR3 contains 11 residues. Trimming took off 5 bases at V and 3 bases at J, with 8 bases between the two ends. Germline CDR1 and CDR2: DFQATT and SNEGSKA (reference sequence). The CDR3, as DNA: TGCAGTGCTGGCGGGTACTACGAGCAGTACTTC. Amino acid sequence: CSAGGYYEQYF.

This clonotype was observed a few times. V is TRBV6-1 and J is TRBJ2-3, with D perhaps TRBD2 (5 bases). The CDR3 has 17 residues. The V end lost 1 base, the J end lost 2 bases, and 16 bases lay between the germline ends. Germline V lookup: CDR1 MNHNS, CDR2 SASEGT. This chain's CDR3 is CASSEGVGGGSTDTQYF. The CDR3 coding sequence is TGTGCCAGCAGTGAAGGAGTGGGCGGAGGATCCACAGATACGCAGTATTTT.

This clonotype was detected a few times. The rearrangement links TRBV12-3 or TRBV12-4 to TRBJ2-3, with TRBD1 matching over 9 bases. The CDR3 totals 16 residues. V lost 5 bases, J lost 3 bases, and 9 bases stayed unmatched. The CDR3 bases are TGTGCCAGCAGTAAACAGGGGGCTGCGGGTACAGATACGCAGTATTTT. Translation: CASSKQGAAGTDTQYF.

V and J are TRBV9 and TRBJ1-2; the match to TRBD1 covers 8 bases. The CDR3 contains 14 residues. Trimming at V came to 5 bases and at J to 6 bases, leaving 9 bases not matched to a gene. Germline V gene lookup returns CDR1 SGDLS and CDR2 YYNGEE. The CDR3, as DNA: TGTGCCAGCAGTGCAACCAGGGGGCGGGATGGCTACACCTTC. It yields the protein CASSATRGRDGYTF.

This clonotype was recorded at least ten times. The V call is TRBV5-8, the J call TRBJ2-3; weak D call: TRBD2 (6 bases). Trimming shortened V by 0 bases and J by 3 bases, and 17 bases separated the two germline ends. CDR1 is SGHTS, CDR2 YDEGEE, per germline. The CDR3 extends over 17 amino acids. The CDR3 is CASSLAGGGPLTDTQYF. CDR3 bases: TGTGCCAGCAGCTTGGCCGGGGGAGGCCCCCTTACAGATACGCAGTATTTT.